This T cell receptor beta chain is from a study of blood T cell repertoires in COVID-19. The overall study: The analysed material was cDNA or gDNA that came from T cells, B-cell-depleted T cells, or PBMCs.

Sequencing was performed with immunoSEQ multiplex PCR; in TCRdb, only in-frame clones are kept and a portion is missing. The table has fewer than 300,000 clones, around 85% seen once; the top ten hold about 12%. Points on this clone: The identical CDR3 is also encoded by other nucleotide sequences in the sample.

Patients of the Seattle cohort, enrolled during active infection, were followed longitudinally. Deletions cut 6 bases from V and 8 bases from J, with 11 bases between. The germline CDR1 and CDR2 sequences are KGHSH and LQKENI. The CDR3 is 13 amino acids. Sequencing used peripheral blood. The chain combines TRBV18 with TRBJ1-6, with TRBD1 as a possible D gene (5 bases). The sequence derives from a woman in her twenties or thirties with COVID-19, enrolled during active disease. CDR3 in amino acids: CASSPSGDSPLHF. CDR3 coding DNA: TGTGCCAGCTCCCCATCGGGGGATTCACCCCTCCACTTT. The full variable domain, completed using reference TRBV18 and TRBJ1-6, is NAGVMQNPRHLVRRRGQEARLRCSPMKGHSHVYWYRQLPEEGLKFMVYLQKENIIDESGMPKERFSAEFPKEGPSILRIQQVVRGDSAAYFCASSPSGDSPLHFGNGTRLTVT.